The sequence of this TCR beta chain was determined in a study of blood T cell repertoires in COVID-19 (dated by TCRdb to between 2020 and 2021). About the study as a whole: Samples covering the acute and convalescent phases of COVID-19 were provided by collaborators in the United States, Italy and Spain. Sample metadata almost always included a de-identified subject ID, COVID-19 status, age in years and sex. The repertoires were made available in a free public database intended to serve as a resource for research on the immune response to SARS-CoV-2. Deeply sampled blood TCRbeta repertoires from subjects exposed to, actively infected with, or recovered from COVID-19 were included in the dataset. The material from the prospective study consisted of cDNA or gDNA derived from T cells, B-cell-depleted T cells, or PBMCs. Where available, HLA class I and class II types were obtained from metadata supplied by the sample provider rather than from assay-based typing. The samples were drawn from two sources: the first 160 participants of the ongoing ImmuneRACE study, and 1,200 or so subjects contributed by 6 global collaborators. What the authors observed across the whole study: The quantity of clinical and demographic metadata differed by source and by participant and was supplied without curation.

Whole blood was collected in K2EDTA tubes by collaborating institutions according to the institutions' own protocols. Collaborator samples were shipped for TCRbeta analysis as frozen whole blood, isolated PBMCs, or DNA extracted from either sample type. Concerning this clone: What this receptor recognizes is not known. Base qualities are not recorded, but no much larger clone differs from it by a single base.

TCRbeta CDR3 regions were amplified from genomic DNA using the immunoSEQ Assay, a bias-controlled multiplex PCR. Per the source publication's procedure: Within the assay, amplification of reference gene primers was used to estimate how many nucleated cells each sample contained. Sequence reads were collapsed and filtered to measure the absolute abundance of every unique TCRbeta CDR3 rearrangement. Productive Simpson clonality was computed per sample as the square root of Simpson's diversity index over productive rearrangements. TCRdb's version of the immuneACCESS table is confined to in-frame rearrangements and falls short of the full clone set. An unresolved V gene accounts for under half of the shortfall where checked; the remainder is of unknown origin. V, J and clone size reflect that table, while D and trimming were determined from the DNA. The sample table records about 260,000 clones; just under 85% of these occur just once. 1.5% to 2% of the sample comes from the top ten.

This TCR came from a woman at least 80 years old with acute or convalescent COVID-19. Sequencing input: peripheral blood.

The CDR3 sequence is CASGLPLAGAYTDTQYF. The DNA sequence is as follows: TGTGCCAGCGGGTTACCCTTAGCGGGAGCATACACAGATACGCAGTATTTT. Recombination connected TRBV28 to TRBJ2-3; TRBD2 agrees with 9 junctional bases. The CDR3 holds 17 amino acids from the cysteine to the phenylalanine. The only DNA kept is the CDR3, 51 bases in frame from the first base. The germline V end is reduced by 8 bases and the J end by 2 bases; junction bases left unmatched: 14. CDR1 and CDR2 are drawn from the germline V gene: MDHEN, SYDVKM.